This T cell receptor beta chain is from a study of blood T cell repertoires in COVID-19. Only in-frame clones appear in the TCRdb table, and some are missing; sequencing was by immunoSEQ multiplex PCR. The data show around 190,000 clones, approximately 86% seen once. Germline CDR1 reads LGHDT; CDR2 reads YNNKEL (reference sequence). V gave up 3 bases and J gave up 7 bases, with 10 bases separating them. The CDR3 length is 13 residues. V gene TRBV3-1 (or the pseudogene TRBV3-2) combines with J gene TRBJ1-5, with D unclear. The sample taken for sequencing was peripheral blood. The sequence derives from a man aged 50 to 60 with active or convalescent COVID-19. CDR3 sequence: CASSHETNQPQHF. CDR3 in DNA: TGTGCCAGCAGCCACGAAACAAACCAGCCCCAGCATTTT.